Presented here are 18 T cell receptor beta chains from one specimen sequenced in a study of blood T cell repertoires in COVID-19. Clones were read by immunoSEQ multiplex PCR, and TCRdb kept only the in-frame ones, dropping some. The sample lists about 180,000 clones, around 89% occurring once. The specimen was peripheral blood. Receptors were obtained from a man aged 18 to 30 who had recovered from COVID-19.

This rearrangement joins TRBV29-1 to TRBJ2-2, with D unresolved. Germline V lookup: CDR1 SQVTM, CDR2 ANQGSEA. With 0 bases removed from V and 2 bases from J, the gap between germline ends came to 4 bases. The CDR3 spans 13 residues. CDR3 nucleotide sequence: TGCAGCGTTGAAGAACAAAACACCGGGGAGCTGTTTTTT. Its protein product is CSVEEQNTGELFF.

This chain joins TRBV4-1 and TRBJ1-5, with 10 bases matching TRBD1. Unmatched junction bases numbered 4, after V lost 0 bases and J lost 5 bases. Looked up from germline, CDR1 is MGHRA and CDR2 is YSYEKL. This CDR3 is built from 16 residues. CDR3 sequence (DNA): TGCGCCAGCAGCCAAGAAGTGGGACAGGGGTATCAGCCCCAGCATTTT. This codes for CASSQEVGQGYQPQHF.

This chain links TRBV7-9 with TRBJ2-2; D may be TRBD2 (6 bases). CDR1 is SEHNR, CDR2 FQNEAQ, per germline (reference sequence). The CDR3 runs 15 residues. V lost 3 bases and J 3 bases, leaving 11 bases between the germline ends. The CDR3 loop is CASSFTDYYTGELFF. The CDR3 region has the DNA TGTGCCAGCAGCTTTACGGACTATTACACCGGGGAGCTGTTTTTT.

The J gene is TRBJ1-2, the V gene TRBV30; D remains unclear. Germline V gene lookup returns CDR1 GTSNPN and CDR2 SVGIG (reference sequence). The V end lost 3 bases, the J end lost 6 bases, and 11 bases lay between the germline ends. The CDR3 consists of 12 residues. CDR3 residues: CAWSPRLDGYTF. Here the CDR3 DNA reads TGTGCCTGGAGCCCCCGGTTAGATGGCTACACCTTC.

This sequence joins TRBV21-1 and TRBJ2-3; the D call in the table, TRBD1, was not verified against the DNA. TRBV21-1 is described as a pseudogene. CDR3 length: 16 residues. The CDR3 region has the DNA TGTGCCAGCAGCAACTACAGGGGGCCCGGCACAGATACGCAGTATTTT. Its protein product is CASSNYRGPGTDTQYF.

The rearrangement uses TRBV6-2 or TRBV6-3 and TRBJ2-1, with 11 bases fitting TRBD2. The length of the CDR3 is 21 residues. Germline CDR1 reads MNHEY; CDR2 reads SVGEGT. V dropped 0 bases and J dropped 0; count of bases not matched to a gene: 13. The CDR3 bases are TGTGCCAGCAGTTACTCGAGTTTTACTAGCGGGAGTAGACGCTCCTACAATGAGCAGTTCTTC. As protein: CASSYSSFTSGSRRSYNEQFF.

V gene TRBV28 combines with J gene TRBJ2-2; 9 bases are shared with TRBD1. This CDR3 has 19 amino acids. Trimming took 3 bases from V and 1 from J; bases not matched to a gene: 12. The germline V gene has CDR1 MDHEN and CDR2 SYDVKM. The CDR3, as DNA: TGTGCCAGCAGTTTTTTTAGTCTGACGGACAGGGGGAACACCGGGGAGCTGTTTTTT. This translates into CASSFFSLTDRGNTGELFF.

This sequence joins TRBV6-2 or TRBV6-3 and TRBJ2-1; 11 bases map to TRBD2. Germline CDR1 MNHEY, CDR2 SVGEGT. This CDR3 has 18 residues. Losses at the gene ends were 2 bases for V and 3 bases for J; bases not matched to a gene: 9. The CDR3 DNA reads TGTGCCAGCAGTTACCTCAACACGGGACTAGCGGACTACAATGAGCAGTTCTTC. It yields the protein CASSYLNTGLADYNEQFF.

This chain uses TRBV5-6 with TRBJ1-4, with a tentative D call TRBD1 (5 bases). V shed 0 bases and J shed 5 bases, with 14 bases lying between them. Germline lookup yields CDR1 SGHDT and CDR2 YYEEEE. The CDR3 sequence is 16 residues long. DNA of the CDR3: TGTGCCAGCAGCTTGGGCACAGGCGTGACCAATGAAAAACTGTTTTTT. It specifies CASSLGTGVTNEKLFF.

V is TRBV7-6 and J is TRBJ2-1; 8 nucleotides agree with TRBD2. Trimming removed 5 bases from V and 8 bases from J; junction bases left unmatched: 14. Germline lookup yields CDR1 SGHVS and CDR2 FNYEAQ. The CDR3 is 16 amino acids. CDR3 loop: CASSPWSGSGKDEQFF. CDR3 coding DNA: TGTGCCAGCAGCCCCTGGAGTGGTAGCGGGAAAGATGAGCAGTTCTTC.

V is TRBV7-2 and J is TRBJ2-5; 7 nucleotides align to TRBD2. The CDR3 has 16 residues. Per the germline V gene, CDR1 is SGHTA and CDR2 is FQGNSA. The V and J ends lost 1 base and 7 bases, in that order; junction bases with no gene match: 12. This CDR3 is CASSLDLAVSGGTQYF. CDR3 bases: TGTGCCAGCAGCTTAGACCTAGCGGTGTCCGGGGGGACCCAGTACTTC.

This chain links TRBV9 with TRBJ2-3; possible D gene TRBD2, 6 bases. The CDR3 extends over 15 amino acids. Trimming removed 4 bases at V and 0 bases at J, with 12 bases between. Germline V lookup: CDR1 SGDLS, CDR2 YYNGEE. The CDR3 DNA sequence: TGTGCCAGCAGCAGGAAGGGAGGTAGCACAGATACGCAGTATTTT. It codes for CASSRKGGSTDTQYF.

The chain has TRBV6-6 and TRBJ1-6; TRBD1 is a possible D gene (6 bases). The V end was cut by 6 bases, the J end by 11 bases, with 14 bases between. Germline loops: CDR1 MNHNY, CDR2 SVGAGI (reference sequence). CDR3 length: 13 residues. CDR3: CASSSPGVAPLHF. Here the CDR3 DNA reads TGTGCCAGCAGCTCCCCAGGGGTGGCACCCCTCCACTTT.

The chain couples TRBV9 to TRBJ2-7, with 12 nucleotides matching TRBD2. The V gene's germline CDR1 is SGDLS and CDR2 YYNGEE. Unmatched junction bases numbered 5, after V lost 4 bases and J lost 3 bases. This CDR3 has 15 amino acids. CDR3 coding DNA: TGTGCCAGCAGCCCGACTAGCGGGAGTGACTACGAGCAGTACTTC. Its translation: CASSPTSGSDYEQYF. The whole variable domain, remainder taken from reference TRBV9 and TRBJ2-7, is DSGVTQTPKHLITATGQRVTLRCSPRSGDLSVYWYQQSLDQGLQFLIQYYNGEERAKGNILERFSAQQFPDLHSELNLSSLELGDSALYFCASSPTSGSDYEQYFGPGTRLTVT.

The chain carries TRBV24-1 and TRBJ1-5, with 8 bases lining up with TRBD1. CDR1 and CDR2 (germline): KGHDR, SFDVKD. This CDR3 spans 14 amino acids. V shed 7 bases, J shed 5 bases, and the junction held 6 bases outside the gene matches. The CDR3 nucleotides read TGTGCCACCAGCCCACAGGGGGAACATCAGCCCCAGCATTTT. Amino acid sequence: CATSPQGEHQPQHF.

The rearrangement joins TRBV5-1 to TRBJ2-5; 8 bases match TRBD1. The trim removed 0 bases at V and 5 bases at J, leaving 12 bases unmatched. This CDR3 comprises 17 residues. CDR1 and CDR2 from the germline V gene are SGHRS and YFSETQ. CDR3 coding DNA: TGCGCCAGCAGCTTGGCAGGACGACAGGGGATAGGGGAGACCCAGTACTTC. This codes for CASSLAGRQGIGETQYF.

V is TRBV11-1 and J is TRBJ2-7; 7 nucleotides match TRBD1. J lost 4 bases, V lost 0 bases, and 3 bases had no gene match. This CDR3 spans 14 amino acids. Germline V gene data show CDR1 as SGHAT and CDR2 as FQDESV (reference sequence). CDR3 loop: CASSLAGGGYEQYF. CDR3 nucleotides: TGTGCCAGCAGCTTAGCAGGGGGCGGATACGAGCAGTACTTC.

This chain connects TRBV6-1 to TRBJ2-2; D remains ambiguous. The germline V gene has CDR1 MNHNS and CDR2 SASEGT. V was shortened by 0 bases and J by 5 bases, with 7 bases between the two germline ends. CDR3 length: 14 amino acids. The CDR3 sequence is CASSEAVPTGELFF. CDR3 nucleotides: TGTGCCAGCAGTGAAGCTGTCCCGACCGGGGAGCTGTTTTTT.